The 17 T cell receptor beta chains in this list originate from one sample, sequenced in a study of cytomegalovirus exposure and HLA in healthy donors. In the PCR, 60 Vbeta and 13 Jbeta primers were used. Profiling relied on immunoSEQ multiplex PCR, and the TCRdb table lists in-frame clones only, not all of them. The data show 150,000 or so clones, 80% seen once. The specimen sequenced was PBMCs. Receptors were obtained from a middle-aged woman in good health and CMV-seronegative.

The chain links TRBV19 to TRBJ2-1; D may be TRBD1 (6 bases). This CDR3 has 15 amino acids. Trimming shortened V by 4 bases and J by 3 bases, and 13 bases separated the two germline ends. The germline V gene has CDR1 LNHDA and CDR2 SQIVND (reference sequence). CDR3 sequence: CASSNPGTFYNEQFF. CDR3 sequence (DNA): TGTGCCAGTAGTAACCCCGGGACATTCTACAATGAGCAGTTCTTC.

The chain links TRBV4-3 to TRBJ2-1; weak D call: TRBD1 (5 bases). This CDR3 contains 18 residues. V lost 0 bases and J 2 bases, leaving 17 bases between the germline ends. Germline CDR1 is LGHNA and CDR2 is YSLEER. The CDR3 loop reads CASSQDLPDNLPYNEQFF. In DNA form, the CDR3 reads TGCGCCAGCAGCCAAGACTTACCGGACAACTTACCCTACAATGAGCAGTTCTTC.

This clone was found once. The genes are TRBV5-3 and TRBJ2-7; no reliable D call. TRBV5-3 counts as an open reading frame of uncertain function. The V end lost 4 bases, the J end lost 6 bases, and 11 bases lay between the germline ends. The CDR3 is 12 residues long. CDR3 amino acids: CARSLGPVEQYF. The CDR3 bases are TGTGCCAGAAGCCTAGGCCCCGTCGAGCAGTACTTC.

The J gene is TRBJ2-5, the V gene TRBV11-3; perhaps TRBD1 as D (5 bases). Per the germline V gene, CDR1 is SGHNT and CDR2 is YENEEA. CDR3 length equals 13 residues. The germline V and J ends were trimmed by 7 bases and 2 bases, with 11 bases remaining between them. The chain's CDR3 is CASNQGIQETQYF. As DNA, the CDR3 is TGTGCCAGCAACCAGGGAATTCAAGAGACCCAGTACTTC.

The chain has TRBV13 and TRBJ2-5; possible D gene TRBD1, 6 bases. V was shortened by 5 bases and J by 1 base, with 14 bases between the two germline ends. Germline V CDR1 and CDR2: PRHDT, FYEKMQ (reference sequence). The CDR3 runs 15 residues. The CDR3 sequence is CASSPPGHRQETQYF. CDR3 in DNA: TGTGCCAGCAGCCCGCCGGGACACCGCCAAGAGACCCAGTACTTC.

The chain combines TRBV5-4 with TRBJ1-1; 8 bases agree with TRBD1. Germline lookup yields CDR1 SGHNT and CDR2 YYREEE (reference sequence). The CDR3 is 13 residues long. Unmatched junction bases numbered 3, after V lost 2 bases and J lost 6 bases. CDR3 sequence reads: CASSLGQGPEAFF. The CDR3 DNA is TGTGCCAGCAGCTTAGGACAGGGTCCTGAAGCTTTCTTT.

The gene calls are TRBV27 and TRBJ1-2, with D possibly TRBD1 on 5 matching bases. The CDR3 totals 12 residues. Germline V lookup: CDR1 MNHEY, CDR2 SMNVEV (reference sequence). The ends were cut back, 5 bases at V and 5 bases at J, with 9 bases in the middle. CDR3 region: CASSQDRYGYTF. Written as DNA, the CDR3 is TGTGCCAGCAGTCAAGACAGATATGGCTACACCTTC.

The genes are TRBV9 and TRBJ2-5; 15 bases fit TRBD2. The germline CDR1 and CDR2 sequences are SGDLS and YYNGEE. The CDR3 spans 16 residues. With V trimmed by 4 bases and J by 5 bases, 6 bases remained unmatched. CDR3: CASSFGLAGGYETQYF. DNA of the CDR3: TGTGCCAGCAGCTTCGGACTAGCGGGGGGGTACGAGACCCAGTACTTC.

V is TRBV4-3 and J is TRBJ1-1, with D maybe TRBD1 (5 bases). V lost 3 bases, J lost 6 bases, and 14 bases lay in between. The CDR3 is 14 amino acids. Germline CDR1 reads LGHNA; CDR2 reads YSLEER. CDR3 in DNA: TGCGCCAGCAGCCATTATGTACCAGGGTCTGAAGCTTTCTTT. Residues: CASSHYVPGSEAFF.

J is TRBJ2-7 and V is TRBV28, with D possibly being TRBD1 (6 bases). Trimming pared 7 bases from V and 3 bases from J, leaving 16 bases between. Germline V gene sequence: CDR1 MDHEN, CDR2 SYDVKM. This CDR3 has 14 residues. The CDR3: CASTRAGVYYEQYF. CDR3 DNA sequence: TGTGCCAGCACCCGGGCAGGGGTGTACTACGAGCAGTACTTC. The variable domain in full, completed from reference TRBV28 and TRBJ2-7, reads DVKVTQSSRYLVKRTGEKVFLECVQDMDHENMFWYRQDPGLGLRLIYFSYDVKMKEKGDIPEGYSVSREKKERFSLILESASTNQTSMYLCASTRAGVYYEQYFGPGTRLTVT.

The chain carries TRBV9 and TRBJ1-3; D not resolved. This CDR3 region has 15 residues. CDR1 SGDLS and CDR2 YYNGEE come from the germline V gene. V lost 4 bases, J lost 4 bases, and 15 bases lay in between. The CDR3 region is CASSYMGLPGNTIYF. CDR3 bases: TGTGCCAGCAGCTACATGGGCCTGCCCGGAAACACCATATATTTT.

The chain couples TRBV29-1 to TRBJ2-3, with a possible D match to TRBD1 (5 bases). V lost 6 bases to trimming and J lost 6 bases, with 13 bases between them. The CDR3 runs to 12 residues. CDR1 is SQVTM and CDR2 is ANQGSEA in the germline V gene. The CDR3 region has the DNA TGCAGCGTGGACAACAGGCCCGATACGCAGTATTTT. Translating gives CSVDNRPDTQYF.

On this clone itself: One end of the junction varies from germline; a read error may be responsible. The V gene is TRBV7-7, the J gene TRBJ2-5; D call uncertain. Germline V CDR1 and CDR2: SSHAT, FNYEAQ (reference sequence). The CDR3 covers 14 residues. CDR3 region: CASSLAPGQETQYF. CDR3 in DNA: TGTGCTAGCAGCTTAGCCCCAGGACAAGAGACCCAGTACTTC.

The rearrangement joins TRBV29-1 to TRBJ2-5; the match to TRBD1 covers 7 bases. The CDR3 sequence is 13 residues long. Germline V gene data show CDR1 as SQVTM and CDR2 as ANQGSEA. J gave up 0 bases and V 7 bases, and 5 bases lay outside the gene matches. CDR3 region: CSADGTDQETQYF. CDR3 DNA sequence: TGCAGCGCCGACGGGACAGACCAAGAGACCCAGTACTTC. Based on the CDR3 plus reference TRBV29-1 and TRBJ2-5, the full variable domain is SAVISQKPSRDICQRGTSLTIQCQVDSQVTMMFWYRQQPGQSLTLIATANQGSEATYESGFVIDKFPISRPNLTFSTLTVSNMSPEDSSIYLCSADGTDQETQYFGPGTRLLVL.

The chain joins TRBV7-2 to TRBJ2-7; possible D gene TRBD1, 5 bases. Trimming stripped 1 base from V and 2 bases from J, with 15 bases between. The germline V gene has CDR1 SGHTA and CDR2 FQGNSA. The CDR3 consists of 16 residues. The DNA of the CDR3 is TGTGCCAGCAGCTTAGTTGCAGGGCTTCCCACCTACGAGCAGTACTTC. Translation gives CASSLVAGLPTYEQYF.

This clone was detected only a few times. The rearrangement joins TRBV7-6 to TRBJ2-2; 9 nucleotides line up with TRBD2. Germline CDR1 SGHVS, CDR2 FNYEAQ. This CDR3 has 17 amino acids. The V and J ends lost 5 bases and 4 bases, in that order; junction bases with no gene match: 11. DNA for the CDR3: TGTGCCAGCAGCCTGGGGGCTAGCGGGATTTTCACCGGGGAGCTGTTTTTT. Translating it yields CASSLGASGIFTGELFF.

The gene calls are TRBV23-1 and TRBJ2-7; no definite D call. TRBV23-1 is annotated as an ORF whose role is uncertain. V gave up 4 bases and J gave up 4 bases, with 14 bases separating them. This CDR3 has 14 amino acids. The CDR3 sequence is CASSRLPHPYEQYF. The CDR3 region has the DNA TGCGCCAGCAGTCGCCTCCCACACCCTTACGAGCAGTACTTC.